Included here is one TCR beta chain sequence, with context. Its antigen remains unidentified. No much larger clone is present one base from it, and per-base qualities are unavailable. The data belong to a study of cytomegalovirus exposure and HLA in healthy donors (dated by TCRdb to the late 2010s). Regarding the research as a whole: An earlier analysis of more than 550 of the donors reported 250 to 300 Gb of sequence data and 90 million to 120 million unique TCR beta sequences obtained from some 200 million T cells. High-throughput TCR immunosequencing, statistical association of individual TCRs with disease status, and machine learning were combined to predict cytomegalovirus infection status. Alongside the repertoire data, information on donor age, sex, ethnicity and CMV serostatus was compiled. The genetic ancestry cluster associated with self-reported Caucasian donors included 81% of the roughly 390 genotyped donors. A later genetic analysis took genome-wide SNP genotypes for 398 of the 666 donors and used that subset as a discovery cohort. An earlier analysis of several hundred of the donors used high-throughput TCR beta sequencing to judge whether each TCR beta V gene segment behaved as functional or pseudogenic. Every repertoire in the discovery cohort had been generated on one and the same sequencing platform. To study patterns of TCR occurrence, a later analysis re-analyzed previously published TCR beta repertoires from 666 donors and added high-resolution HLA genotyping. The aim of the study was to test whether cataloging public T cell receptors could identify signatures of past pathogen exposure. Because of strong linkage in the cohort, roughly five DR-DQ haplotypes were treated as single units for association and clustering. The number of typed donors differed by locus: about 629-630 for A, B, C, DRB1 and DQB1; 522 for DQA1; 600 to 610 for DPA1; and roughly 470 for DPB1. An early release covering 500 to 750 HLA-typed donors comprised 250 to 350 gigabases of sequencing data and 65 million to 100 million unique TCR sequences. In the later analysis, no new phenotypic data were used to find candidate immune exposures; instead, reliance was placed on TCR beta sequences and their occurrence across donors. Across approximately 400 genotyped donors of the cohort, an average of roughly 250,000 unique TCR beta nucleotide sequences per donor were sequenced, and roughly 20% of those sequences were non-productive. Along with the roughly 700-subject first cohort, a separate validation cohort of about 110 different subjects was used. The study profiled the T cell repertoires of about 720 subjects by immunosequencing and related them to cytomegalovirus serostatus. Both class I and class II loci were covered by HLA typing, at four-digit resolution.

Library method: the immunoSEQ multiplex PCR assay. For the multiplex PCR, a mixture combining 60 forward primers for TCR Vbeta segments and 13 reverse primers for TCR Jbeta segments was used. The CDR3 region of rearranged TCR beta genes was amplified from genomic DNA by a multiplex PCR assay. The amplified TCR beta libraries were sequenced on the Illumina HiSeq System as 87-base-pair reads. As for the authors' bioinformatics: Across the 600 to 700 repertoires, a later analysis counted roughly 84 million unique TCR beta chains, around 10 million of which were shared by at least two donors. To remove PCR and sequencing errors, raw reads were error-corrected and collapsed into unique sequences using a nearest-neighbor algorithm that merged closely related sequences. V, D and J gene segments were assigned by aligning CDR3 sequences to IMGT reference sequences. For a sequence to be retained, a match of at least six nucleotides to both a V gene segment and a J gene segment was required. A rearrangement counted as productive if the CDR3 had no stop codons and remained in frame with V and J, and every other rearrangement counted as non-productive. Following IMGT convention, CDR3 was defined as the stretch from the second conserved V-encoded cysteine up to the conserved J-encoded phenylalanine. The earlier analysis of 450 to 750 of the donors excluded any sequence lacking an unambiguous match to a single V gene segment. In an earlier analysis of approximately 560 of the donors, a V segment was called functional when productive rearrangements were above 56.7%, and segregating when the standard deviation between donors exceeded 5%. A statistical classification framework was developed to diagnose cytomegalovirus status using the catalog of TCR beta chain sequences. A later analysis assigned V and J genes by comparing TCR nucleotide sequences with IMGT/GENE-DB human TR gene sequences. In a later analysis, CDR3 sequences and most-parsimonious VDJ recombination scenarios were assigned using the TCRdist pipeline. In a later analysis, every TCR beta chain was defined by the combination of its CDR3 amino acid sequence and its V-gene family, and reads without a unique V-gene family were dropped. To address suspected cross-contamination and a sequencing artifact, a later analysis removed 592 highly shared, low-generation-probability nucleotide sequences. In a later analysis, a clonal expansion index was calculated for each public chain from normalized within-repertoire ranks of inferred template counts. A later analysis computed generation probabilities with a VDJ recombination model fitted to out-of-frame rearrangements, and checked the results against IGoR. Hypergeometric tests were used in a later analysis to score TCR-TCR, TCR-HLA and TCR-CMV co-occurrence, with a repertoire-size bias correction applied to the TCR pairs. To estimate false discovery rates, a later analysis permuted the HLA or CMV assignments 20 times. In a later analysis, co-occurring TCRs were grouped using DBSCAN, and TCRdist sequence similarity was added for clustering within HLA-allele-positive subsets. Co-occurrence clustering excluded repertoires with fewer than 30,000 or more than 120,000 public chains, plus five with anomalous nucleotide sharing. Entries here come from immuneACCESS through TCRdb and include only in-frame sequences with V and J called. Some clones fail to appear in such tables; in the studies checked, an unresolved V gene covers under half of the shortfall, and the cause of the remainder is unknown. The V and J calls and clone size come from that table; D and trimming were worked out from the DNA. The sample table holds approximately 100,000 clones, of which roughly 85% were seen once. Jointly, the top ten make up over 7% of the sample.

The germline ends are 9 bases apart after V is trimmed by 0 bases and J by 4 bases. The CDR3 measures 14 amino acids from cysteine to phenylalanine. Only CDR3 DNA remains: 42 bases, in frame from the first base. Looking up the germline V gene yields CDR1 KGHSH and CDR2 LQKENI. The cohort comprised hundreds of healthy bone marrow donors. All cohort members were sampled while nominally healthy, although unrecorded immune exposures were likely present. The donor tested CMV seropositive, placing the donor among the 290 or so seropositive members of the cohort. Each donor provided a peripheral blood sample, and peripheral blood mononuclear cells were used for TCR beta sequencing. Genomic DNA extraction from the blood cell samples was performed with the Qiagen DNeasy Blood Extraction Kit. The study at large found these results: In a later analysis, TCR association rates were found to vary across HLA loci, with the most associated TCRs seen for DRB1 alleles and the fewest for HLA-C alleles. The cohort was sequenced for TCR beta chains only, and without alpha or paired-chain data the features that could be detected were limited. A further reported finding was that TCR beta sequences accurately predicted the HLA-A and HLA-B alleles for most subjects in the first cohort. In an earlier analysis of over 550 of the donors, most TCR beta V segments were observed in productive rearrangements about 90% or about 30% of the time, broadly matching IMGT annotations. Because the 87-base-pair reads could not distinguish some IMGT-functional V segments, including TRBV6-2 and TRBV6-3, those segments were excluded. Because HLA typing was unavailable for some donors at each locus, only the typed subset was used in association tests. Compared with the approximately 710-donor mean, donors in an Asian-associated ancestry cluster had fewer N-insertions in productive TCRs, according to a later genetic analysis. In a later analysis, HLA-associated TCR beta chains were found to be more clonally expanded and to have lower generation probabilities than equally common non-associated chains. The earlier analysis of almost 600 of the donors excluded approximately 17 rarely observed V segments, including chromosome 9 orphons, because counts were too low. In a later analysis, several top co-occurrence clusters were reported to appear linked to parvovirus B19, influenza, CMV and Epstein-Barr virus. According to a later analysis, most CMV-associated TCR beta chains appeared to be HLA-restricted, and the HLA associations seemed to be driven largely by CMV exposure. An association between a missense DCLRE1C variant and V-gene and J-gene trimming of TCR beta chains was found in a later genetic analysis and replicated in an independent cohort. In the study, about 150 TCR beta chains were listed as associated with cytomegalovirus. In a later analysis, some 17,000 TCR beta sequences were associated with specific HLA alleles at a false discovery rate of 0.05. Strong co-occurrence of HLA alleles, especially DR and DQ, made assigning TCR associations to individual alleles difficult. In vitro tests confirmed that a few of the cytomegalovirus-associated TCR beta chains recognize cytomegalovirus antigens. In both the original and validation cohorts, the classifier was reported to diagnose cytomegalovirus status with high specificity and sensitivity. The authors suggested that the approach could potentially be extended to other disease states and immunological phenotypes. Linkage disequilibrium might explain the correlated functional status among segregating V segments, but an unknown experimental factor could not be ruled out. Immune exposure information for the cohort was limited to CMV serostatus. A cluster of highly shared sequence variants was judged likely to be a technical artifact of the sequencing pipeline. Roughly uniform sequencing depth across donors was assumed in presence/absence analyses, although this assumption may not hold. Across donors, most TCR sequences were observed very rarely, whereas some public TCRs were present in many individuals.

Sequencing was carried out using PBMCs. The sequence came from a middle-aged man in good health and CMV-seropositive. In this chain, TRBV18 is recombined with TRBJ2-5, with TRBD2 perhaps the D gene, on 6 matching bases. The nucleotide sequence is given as TGTGCCAGCTCACCACCGTCGGGGGTAGAGACCCAGTACTTC. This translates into CASSPPSGVETQYF.